Shown below are 21 T cell receptor beta chains from a single sample sequenced in a study of CD8 T cells in ankylosing spondylitis. TCRdb analysed the 5' RACE reads with MiXCR anew, one entry per CDR3 protein. The sample holds hundreds of thousands of distinct CDR3 sequences, around 24% seen once. Source material: blood, either unsorted or a sorted T cell fraction (not recorded which). These receptors all stem from a male donor with ankylosing spondylitis or in good health (not recorded which).

The rearrangement links TRBV29-1 to TRBJ2-5; TRBD2 matches at 12 bases. After removal of 8 bases from V and 5 bases from J, the junction contained 12 bases not matched to a gene. The V gene's germline CDR1 is SQVTM and CDR2 ANQGSEA. This CDR3 has 15 amino acids. CDR3 sequence (DNA): TGCAGCCTTATGGGACTAGCGGGCGCCGCGGAGACCCAGTACTTC. Its protein product is CSLMGLAGAAETQYF.

The chain combines TRBV27 with TRBJ1-2, with a tentative D call TRBD1 (5 bases). The germline V and J ends were trimmed by 5 bases and 7 bases, with 17 bases remaining between them. The CDR3 has 14 amino acids. CDR1 and CDR2 (germline): MNHEY, SMNVEV (reference sequence). The CDR3 DNA reads as TGTGCCAGCAGTCCTGGGACGTCGGTCCGTGGCTACACCTTC. This encodes CASSPGTSVRGYTF.

In this sample, this clonotype turned up a few times. This chain links TRBV29-1 with TRBJ2-5, with unresolved D. This CDR3 contains 11 residues. The V gene lost 5 bases and the J gene lost 5 bases, with 9 bases spanning the gap. Germline loops: CDR1 SQVTM, CDR2 ANQGSEA. The CDR3 DNA sequence: TGCAGCGTTCTCCTGAGGGAGACCCAGTACTTC. Amino acids: CSVLLRETQYF.

J is TRBJ2-7 and V is TRBV27, with D maybe TRBD1 (6 bases). The length of the CDR3 is 14 residues. V lost 5 bases, J lost 2 bases, and 13 bases lay in between. Per the germline V gene, CDR1 is MNHEY and CDR2 is SMNVEV (reference sequence). The CDR3 bases are TGTGCCAGCAGTCTCCGGAACAGGGCCTACGAGCAGTACTTC. Its protein product is CASSLRNRAYEQYF.

The gene calls are TRBV20-1 and TRBJ2-1, with 9 bases matching TRBD2. Trimming at V came to 5 bases and at J to 7 bases, leaving 12 bases not matched to a gene. From germline, CDR1 is DFQATT and CDR2 SNEGSKA (reference sequence). The CDR3 extends over 15 amino acids. The CDR3 is CSAPRPAGGPNEQFF. The CDR3 nucleotides read TGCAGTGCTCCACGGCCCGCGGGAGGGCCAAATGAGCAGTTCTTC.

This clonotype was detected ten times or more. The chain employs TRBV20-1 and TRBJ2-1; 7 bases fit TRBD2. Trimming took 3 bases from V and 3 from J; bases not matched to a gene: 11. CDR1 DFQATT and CDR2 SNEGSKA come from the germline V gene (reference sequence). This CDR3 region has 16 residues. CDR3 DNA sequence: TGCAGTGCTAGCGCGCGGGAGAGTTGGAACTACAATGAGCAGTTCTTC. Translation: CSASARESWNYNEQFF.

The V and J genes are TRBV29-1 and TRBJ1-2, with 7 bases identical to TRBD1. Germline loops: CDR1 SQVTM, CDR2 ANQGSEA. The junction had 11 bases not matched to a gene; V was cut back by 6 bases and J by 7 bases. This CDR3 is 13 amino acids long. CDR3 protein: CSVVTGVGSGYTF. CDR3 coding DNA: TGCAGCGTCGTAACAGGGGTGGGCTCTGGCTACACCTTC. Full variable domain (remainder filled in from reference TRBV29-1 and TRBJ1-2): SAVISQKPSRDICQRGTSLTIQCQVDSQVTMMFWYRQQPGQSLTLIATANQGSEATYESGFVIDKFPISRPNLTFSTLTVSNMSPEDSSIYLCSVVTGVGSGYTFGSGTRLTVV.

This clonotype was observed a few times. V usage is TRBV6-1 and J usage is TRBJ2-1; the match to TRBD1 covers 7 bases. This CDR3 contains 16 residues. V dropped 7 bases and J dropped 8; count of bases not matched to a gene: 17. CDR1 and CDR2 (germline): MNHNS, SASEGT. CDR3 nucleotide sequence: TGTGCCAGCACCACAGCCCCGAACAGGGGAAGGGATGAGCAGTTCTTC. Encoded protein: CASTTAPNRGRDEQFF.

The rearrangement links TRBV6-4 to TRBJ1-4, with TRBD1 matching 7 bases. Germline CDR1 MRHNA, CDR2 SNTAGT. There are 14 residues in the CDR3. The V segment lost 5 bases and the J segment 7 bases; nucleotides outside the gene matches: 7. CDR3 sequence (DNA): TGTGCCAGCAGTCGAGCAGGGGGTGGTGAAAAACTGTTTTTT. Translated, it gives CASSRAGGGEKLFF.

This clonotype was seen only a few times. The V and J genes are TRBV29-1 and TRBJ2-1; no definite D call. The V and J ends lost 6 bases and 0 bases respectively, with 6 bases between them. CDR3 length equals 12 residues. Germline V CDR1 and CDR2: SQVTM, ANQGSEA. CDR3 coding DNA: TGCAGCGTACTGAGCTCCTACAATGAGCAGTTCTTC. Protein sequence: CSVLSSYNEQFF.

This clonotype was picked up many times. The chain couples TRBV6-2 or TRBV6-3 to TRBJ1-5, with a tentative D call TRBD1 (5 bases). Trimming left V 1 base short and J 0 bases short, with 10 bases between. The CDR3 covers 16 residues. Germline CDR1 reads MNHEY; CDR2 reads SVGEGT. The CDR3 region is CASSYWRGDSNQPQHF. For the CDR3, the DNA is TGTGCCAGCAGTTACTGGAGGGGCGATAGCAATCAGCCCCAGCATTTT.

V gene TRBV20-1 combines with J gene TRBJ1-2, with 7 nucleotides matching TRBD1. This CDR3 has 13 residues. The ends lost 0 bases at V and 3 bases at J; junction bases unmatched: 1. CDR1 DFQATT and CDR2 SNEGSKA come from the germline V gene (reference sequence). CDR3 nucleotide sequence: TGCAGTGCTAGAGAAGGGACAGACTATGGCTACACCTTC. Translation gives CSAREGTDYGYTF.

CDR3 residues: CASSLGQGSNSPLHF. CDR3 bases: TGTGCCAGCAGCCTTGGACAGGGTTCAAACTCACCCCTCCACTTT. V is TRBV3-1 and J is TRBJ1-6; TRBD1 aligns across 8 bases. The CDR3 is made up of 15 amino acids. The V and J ends lost 4 bases and 10 bases, in that order; junction bases with no gene match: 9. Germline V gene data show CDR1 as LGHDT and CDR2 as YNNKEL (reference sequence).

This clonotype was seen ten or more times. The rearrangement uses TRBV5-1 and TRBJ2-4, with D perhaps matching TRBD2 (6 bases). From germline, CDR1 is SGHRS and CDR2 YFSETQ. The length of the CDR3 is 14 residues. Trimming cost V 3 bases and J 9 bases, with 16 bases left between them. The CDR3 DNA sequence: TGCGCCAGCAGCTCCTCGGGAGAGGGCGGCATTCAGTACTTC. The encoded protein is CASSSSGEGGIQYF.

This clonotype was detected once. The V gene is TRBV20-1, the J gene TRBJ2-1; D is uncertain. Germline CDR1 reads DFQATT; CDR2 reads SNEGSKA (reference sequence). There are 12 residues in the CDR3. Trimming removed 6 bases at V and 14 bases at J, with 20 bases between. For the CDR3, the DNA is TGCAGTGCCAATGACCAAGATGAACAAAAGTTCTTC. Translation: CSANDQDEQKFF.

This clonotype showed up many times. The chain joins TRBV29-1 to TRBJ2-1; D is possibly TRBD1 (5 bases). Germline V CDR1 and CDR2: SQVTM, ANQGSEA. CDR3 length: 13 residues. Trimming cost V 1 base and J 13 bases, with 17 bases left between them. CDR3 DNA sequence: TGCAGCGTTGAAGGATTAAGGGGCCATCTCCAGTTCTTC. Translation gives CSVEGLRGHLQFF.

This clonotype was observed at least ten times. CDR3 region: CASSPAGGVEEKLFF. The CDR3 bases are TGTGCCAGCAGTCCGGCGGGGGGCGTTGAGGAAAAACTGTTTTTT. The V gene is TRBV6-1, the J gene TRBJ1-4, with a possible D match to TRBD1 (6 bases). Trimming pared 5 bases from V and 8 bases from J, leaving 18 bases between. The CDR3 has 15 residues. Germline CDR1 is MNHNS and CDR2 is SASEGT.

The CDR3 sequence is CASSLDWSGAREAFF. CDR3 nucleotides: TGTGCCAGCAGTTTAGATTGGTCGGGGGCACGGGAAGCTTTCTTT. V usage is TRBV12-3 or TRBV12-4 and J usage is TRBJ1-1, with D possibly TRBD1 on 6 matching bases. V shed 1 base and J shed 8 bases, with 17 bases lying between them. There are 15 residues in the CDR3.

This clonotype was observed at least ten times. The rearrangement links TRBV5-1 to TRBJ2-5, with TRBD1 identical over 7 bases. CDR1 and CDR2 (germline): SGHRS, YFSETQ. The length of the CDR3 is 15 residues. With V trimmed by 0 bases and J by 4 bases, 6 bases remained unmatched. CDR3 coding DNA: TGCGCCAGCAGCTTGGCGAAAACAGGGGTAGAGACCCAGTACTTC. Encoded protein: CASSLAKTGVETQYF.

This clonotype was found many times. The rearrangement links TRBV29-1 to TRBJ2-1; TRBD2 matches at 14 bases. The CDR3 length is 15 residues. J lost 7 bases, V lost 6 bases, and 8 bases had no gene match. The germline CDR1 and CDR2 sequences are SQVTM and ANQGSEA. The CDR3 spells CSVPGLAGGGNEQFF. The CDR3 DNA sequence: TGCAGCGTCCCCGGACTAGCGGGGGGAGGGAATGAGCAGTTCTTC.

This clonotype was seen more than once but under ten times. The rearrangement links TRBV20-1 to TRBJ2-1; 11 nucleotides agree with TRBD2. This CDR3 region has 14 residues. CDR1 DFQATT and CDR2 SNEGSKA come from the germline V gene (reference sequence). Losses at the gene ends were 6 bases for V and 7 bases for J; bases not matched to a gene: 8. The CDR3, as DNA: TGCAGTGCCCCTGGGGCTAGCGGGAGGAATGAGCAGTTCTTC. Protein: CSAPGASGRNEQFF.